The 21 T cell receptor beta chains listed next were all sequenced from one sample in a study of CD8+ T cells in alopecia areata. The authors extracted RNA and reverse transcribed it into cDNA as the sequencing template. Sequenced by immunoSEQ multiplex PCR; TCRdb stores in-frame clones only, minus some. The data contain some 240,000 clones, 50% to 60% of them singletons. This material consisted of CD4+ T cells sorted from blood, taken at week 0. The receptors shown here come from a human donor with alopecia areata.

This clone appeared a few times. This rearrangement joins TRBV9 to TRBJ2-4; 7 positions match TRBD1. The CDR3 extends over 13 amino acids. The V segment lost 0 bases and the J segment 10 bases; nucleotides outside the gene matches: 4. Germline V CDR1 and CDR2: SGDLS, YYNGEE. The CDR3 is CASSVGTQGIQYF. The CDR3 nucleotides are TGTGCCAGCAGCGTAGGGACACAGGGGATTCAGTACTTC. Variable domain in full (rest from reference TRBV9 and TRBJ2-4): DSGVTQTPKHLITATGQRVTLRCSPRSGDLSVYWYQQSLDQGLQFLIQYYNGEERAKGNILERFSAQQFPDLHSELNLSSLELGDSALYFCASSVGTQGIQYFGAGTRLSVL.

The V call is TRBV18, the J call TRBJ1-5; D remains ambiguous. Trimming cost V 2 bases and J 5 bases, with 16 bases left between them. There are 16 residues in the CDR3. Germline-derived CDR1 and CDR2 are KGHSH and LQKENI. The CDR3 region has the DNA TGTGCCAGCTCACCAATGCTGGGATCTGGGGATCAGCCCCAGCATTTT. Amino acid sequence: CASSPMLGSGDQPQHF.

This clone has just a few counts. One end of the junction varies from germline; a read error may be responsible. This chain connects TRBV30 to TRBJ2-2, with TRBD1 matching over 9 bases. The CDR3 has 15 residues. The V gene's germline CDR1 is GTSNPN and CDR2 SVGIG (reference sequence). This chain's CDR3 is CAWSVGDRDTGELFF. In DNA form, the CDR3 reads TGTGCCTGGAGTGTCGGGGACAGGGACACGGGGGAGCTGTTTTTT. Drawing the rest from reference TRBV30 and TRBJ2-2, the complete variable domain is SQTIHQWPATLVQPVGSPLSLECTVEGTSNPNLYWYRQAAGRGLQLLFYSVGIGQISSEVPQNLSASRPQDRQFILSSKKLLLSDSGFYLCAWSVGDRDTGELFFGEGSRLTVL.

The V call is TRBV27, the J call TRBJ1-2; TRBD1 matches 8 bases. The CDR3 is made up of 15 amino acids. The germline V gene has CDR1 MNHEY and CDR2 SMNVEV (reference sequence). V lost 5 bases and J lost 2; bases outside the gene matches: 7. As DNA, the CDR3 is TGTGCCAGCAGTCCAGGGGGCCCGACCAACTATGGCTACACCTTC. Protein product: CASSPGGPTNYGYTF.

The chain employs TRBV28 and TRBJ1-1, with D tentatively TRBD1 (6 bases). The CDR3 is made up of 14 amino acids. Germline V gene data show CDR1 as MDHEN and CDR2 as SYDVKM. Trimming took 5 bases from V and 2 from J, leaving 12 bases between them. The CDR3 here is CASSRGGSNTEAFF. CDR3 DNA: TGTGCCAGCAGTAGAGGGGGAAGCAACACTGAAGCTTTCTTT.

This sequence joins TRBV30 and TRBJ1-6, with D possibly being TRBD1 (5 bases). The V end lost 7 bases, the J end lost 9 bases, and 13 bases lay between the germline ends. CDR3 length equals 12 residues. Per the germline V gene, CDR1 is GTSNPN and CDR2 is SVGIG (reference sequence). CDR3 region: CASGLNSSPLHF. The DNA of the CDR3 is TGTGCCTCGGGACTGAATTCTTCACCCCTCCACTTT.

This rearrangement joins TRBV30 to TRBJ2-5; 10 bases align to TRBD2. Looked up from germline, CDR1 is GTSNPN and CDR2 is SVGIG (reference sequence). CDR3 length equals 14 residues. The junction had 3 bases not matched to a gene; V was cut back by 3 bases and J by 2 bases. CDR3 DNA sequence: TGTGCCTGGAGCGGACTAGCGGATCAAGAGACCCAGTACTTC. It is translated as CAWSGLADQETQYF.

The chain combines TRBV27 with TRBJ2-2; possibly TRBD1 for D (5 bases). V was shortened by 3 bases and J by 6 bases, with 14 bases between the two germline ends. CDR3 length equals 15 residues. The germline V gene encodes CDR1 MNHEY and CDR2 SMNVEV (reference sequence). CDR3 DNA sequence: TGTGCCAGCAGTTTGGGCAGGGAAAAGGCCGGGGAGCTGTTTTTT. Protein product: CASSLGREKAGELFF.

The chain uses TRBV2 and TRBJ1-2; D gene unclear. CDR3 length: 13 residues. Trimming took off 4 bases at V and 3 bases at J, with 9 bases between the two ends. CDR1 is SNHLY and CDR2 is FYNNEI in the germline V gene. CDR3 sequence: CASSAQEYYGYTF. CDR3 nucleotides: TGTGCCAGCAGTGCGCAAGAGTACTATGGCTACACCTTC.

The genes are TRBV5-4 and TRBJ1-5; D unresolved. Trimming stripped 3 bases from V and 4 bases from J, with 8 bases between. The CDR3 is made up of 13 amino acids. Germline CDR1 and CDR2: SGHNT and YYREEE (reference sequence). The CDR3 reads CASSSPGNQPQHF. The DNA for the CDR3 is TGTGCCAGCAGCTCGCCGGGAAATCAGCCCCAGCATTTT.

A single count supports this clone. This chain joins TRBV6-6 and TRBJ1-2, with 10 bases lining up with TRBD1. Germline V lookup: CDR1 MNHNY, CDR2 SVGAGI (reference sequence). The length of the CDR3 is 14 residues. V shed 5 bases, J shed 7 bases, and the junction held 7 bases outside the gene matches. CDR3 sequence reads: CASSPRQGAPGYTF. The CDR3 bases are TGTGCCAGCAGTCCCCGACAGGGGGCGCCTGGCTACACCTTC.

Only a few counts were recorded for this clone. The rearrangement joins TRBV5-1 to TRBJ1-5, with 7 bases identical to TRBD1. The CDR3 has 14 amino acids. CDR1 SGHRS and CDR2 YFSETQ come from the germline V gene. The J segment lost 3 bases and the V segment lost 6 bases, leaving 6 bases of the junction unmatched. The CDR3 coding sequence is TGCGCCAGCACCCCGGGACAGAACAATCAGCCCCAGCATTTT. Amino acids: CASTPGQNNQPQHF.

This clone was found a few times. This rearrangement joins TRBV27 to TRBJ1-2; possibly TRBD1 for D (6 bases). CDR3 length: 16 amino acids. Trimming removed 7 bases from V and 0 bases from J, with 18 bases in between. Germline assignment: CDR1 MNHEY and CDR2 SMNVEV (reference sequence). The DNA for the CDR3 is TGTGCCAGCAAAGGCTTAGGGGGGCCCGCTAACTATGGCTACACCTTC. Its protein product is CASKGLGGPANYGYTF.

There are a few counts of this clone. V and J are TRBV25-1 and TRBJ2-7; 11 positions match TRBD2. This CDR3 contains 14 residues. Germline V gene sequence: CDR1 MGHDK, CDR2 SYGVNS. The trim removed 4 bases at V and 2 bases at J, leaving 1 base unmatched. CDR3 sequence reads: CASSVAGGTYEQYF. CDR3 in DNA: TGTGCCAGCAGTGTAGCGGGAGGGACCTACGAGCAGTACTTC.

This chain links TRBV5-1 with TRBJ1-6; D remains unclear. Trimming removed 2 bases at V and 5 bases at J, with 5 bases between. Germline V CDR1 and CDR2: SGHRS, YFSETQ. This CDR3 region has 13 residues. In DNA form, the CDR3 reads TGCGCCAGCAGCTTTGATGATAATTCACCCCTCCACTTT. It specifies CASSFDDNSPLHF.

The chain joins TRBV6-5 to TRBJ2-1; TRBD2 agrees at 9 bases. The germline CDR1 and CDR2 sequences are MNHEY and SVGAGI. The CDR3 runs to 16 residues. The J segment lost 10 bases and the V segment lost 4 bases, leaving 14 bases of the junction unmatched. CDR3 nucleotide sequence: TGTGCCAGCAGTTTCTTAGCGGGAGAAGGGCTAGGGGAGCAGTTCTTC. Translated, it gives CASSFLAGEGLGEQFF.

Here the CDR3 DNA reads TGTGCCTGGAGTGTCCTAGCGGGAGTAGAAGAGACCCAGTACTTC. It codes for CAWSVLAGVEETQYF. This chain connects TRBV30 to TRBJ2-5; the match to TRBD2 covers 10 bases. This CDR3 spans 15 amino acids. Unmatched junction bases numbered 4, after V lost 0 bases and J lost 3 bases. Germline V CDR1 and CDR2: GTSNPN, SVGIG (reference sequence).

V usage is TRBV10-2 and J usage is TRBJ2-3; a possible D gene is TRBD2 (6 bases). The CDR3 spans 15 residues. V gave up 0 bases and J gave up 4 bases, with 11 bases separating them. Germline CDR1 reads WSHSY; CDR2 reads SAAADI. CDR3 loop: CASSESGLPADTQYF. In nucleotides, the CDR3 is TGCGCCAGCAGTGAGTCGGGACTGCCTGCAGATACGCAGTATTTT.

The chain links TRBV19 to TRBJ1-2; D gene ambiguous. V lost 3 bases and J lost 2, with 7 bases in between. The CDR3 is made up of 13 amino acids. CDR1 is LNHDA, CDR2 SQIVND, per germline (reference sequence). CDR3 residues: CASSMGGNYGYTF. The DNA of the CDR3 is TGTGCCAGTAGTATGGGCGGAAACTATGGCTACACCTTC.

The chain employs TRBV30 and TRBJ2-2; TRBD2 agrees at 8 bases. V was pared by 0 bases and J by 1 base, with 4 bases of the junction left unmatched. Germline loops: CDR1 GTSNPN, CDR2 SVGIG (reference sequence). The length of the CDR3 is 16 residues. This CDR3 is CAWSVHSGVNTGELFF. The CDR3 nucleotides read TGTGCCTGGAGTGTACATAGCGGGGTGAACACCGGGGAGCTGTTTTTT.

The V and J genes are TRBV11-2 and TRBJ2-1, with 9 bases that match TRBD2. Germline V gives CDR1 SGHAT, CDR2 FQNNGV. Unmatched junction bases numbered 7, after V lost 3 bases and J lost 7 bases. CDR3 length: 15 amino acids. CDR3 in DNA: TGTGCCAGCAGCTTTGGCCGGCGGGAGGGAAATGAGCAGTTCTTC. The encoded protein is CASSFGRREGNEQFF. The full variable domain, rest sourced from reference TRBV11-2 and TRBJ2-1, is EAGVAQSPRYKIIEKRQSVAFWCNPISGHATLYWYQQILGQGPKLLIQFQNNGVVDDSQLPKDRFSAERLKGVDSTLKIQPAKLEDSAVYLCASSFGRREGNEQFFGPGTRLTVL.